One TCR beta chain is described in this entry. The source of the sample is a study of cytomegalovirus exposure and HLA in healthy donors. The donors were part of the validation cohort, which consisted of roughly 120 subjects and was separate from the first cohort of about 650 subjects. Assay: immunoSEQ multiplex PCR; the TCRdb copy retains only in-frame clones and omits some. The repertoire holds approximately 280,000 clones, with 86% as singletons. V was shortened by 1 base and J by 1 base, with 8 bases between the two germline ends. The CDR3 consists of 14 residues. CDR1 and CDR2 from the germline V gene are PRHDT and FYEKMQ (reference sequence).

The chain has TRBV13 and TRBJ2-7, with D unresolved. Sequencing input: PBMCs. This sequence originates from a woman aged 18-29 years in good health and CMV-seronegative. The CDR3 loop is CASSLALTSYEQYF. The DNA of the CDR3 is TGTGCCAGCAGCTTAGCCCTAACTTCCTACGAGCAGTACTTC.